The 27 T cell receptor beta chains given below trace back to one sample, sequenced in a study of T cell responses to AZD1222 COVID-19 vaccine. Clones were sequenced by immunoSEQ multiplex PCR, and TCRdb holds only the in-frame ones, with some missing. The sample holds 77,000 or so clones, 85% to 90% seen once. The specimen was peripheral blood, collected on day 0 of AZD1222 vaccination. The receptors shown here come from an adult in good health.

This clone was counted once. J is TRBJ1-1 and V is TRBV9, with unresolved D. CDR1 is SGDLS, CDR2 YYNGEE, per germline. V was trimmed by 2 bases and J by 1 base, leaving 6 bases between them. CDR3 length equals 13 residues. CDR3 protein: CASSVHPNTEAFF. The DNA for the CDR3 is TGTGCCAGCAGCGTTCACCCGAACACTGAAGCTTTCTTT.

In its sample, this clone was seen once. This chain joins TRBV7-3 and TRBJ2-1, with D hard to call. Germline CDR1 SGHTA, CDR2 FQGTGA. The CDR3 is 13 amino acids. V lost 4 bases, J lost 7 bases, and 11 bases lay in between. The CDR3 protein is CASSSAVRNEQFF. For the CDR3, the DNA is TGTGCCAGCAGCTCCGCCGTCCGGAATGAGCAGTTCTTC.

The genes are TRBV3-1 (or the pseudogene TRBV3-2) and TRBJ1-4; 10 bases match TRBD1. Germline V CDR1 and CDR2: LGHDT, YNNKEL (reference sequence). CDR3 size: 13 residues. The junction had 5 bases not matched to a gene; V was cut back by 3 bases and J by 13 bases. The CDR3 sequence: CASSQGQGLGLFF. The CDR3 nucleotides read TGTGCCAGCAGCCAGGGACAGGGGTTGGGACTGTTTTTT.

The chain uses TRBV11-3 and TRBJ2-3; TRBD2 aligns across 14 bases. Germline CDR1 SGHNT, CDR2 YENEEA. The CDR3 totals 16 residues. The J segment lost 2 bases and the V segment lost 5 bases, leaving 3 bases of the junction unmatched. As DNA, the CDR3 is TGTGCCAGCAGCCCGGGACTAGCGGGAGTCACAGATACGCAGTATTTT. As protein: CASSPGLAGVTDTQYF.

The rearrangement joins TRBV4-3 to TRBJ2-7; D perhaps matches TRBD2 (6 bases). V gave up 1 base and J gave up 7 bases, with 20 bases separating them. Germline V CDR1 and CDR2: LGHNA, YSLEER. CDR3 length: 16 amino acids. The CDR3 DNA reads TGCGCCAGCAGCCAAGGAGGAGGGCGGCGGGTTGGGGAGCAGTACTTC. Its protein is CASSQGGGRRVGEQYF.

Note on this clone: Other DNA sequences within the sample encode an identical CDR3. Here the CDR3 DNA reads TGTGCCAGCAGCAGCGGGACTAGCGGCTACGAGCAGTACTTC. Residues: CASSSGTSGYEQYF. The chain couples TRBV5-6 to TRBJ2-7, with TRBD2 matching 11 bases. CDR1 and CDR2 from the germline V gene are SGHDT and YYEEEE. The CDR3 is 14 amino acids. J lost 3 bases, V lost 4 bases, and 3 bases had no gene match.

The chain recombines TRBV9 with TRBJ1-1; D possibly corresponds to TRBD1 (5 bases). This CDR3 contains 12 residues. The germline V gene has CDR1 SGDLS and CDR2 YYNGEE. With 2 bases removed from V and 4 bases from J, the gap between germline ends came to 6 bases. The CDR3 here is CASSVGGTEAFF. The CDR3 region has the DNA TGTGCCAGCAGCGTCGGGGGCACTGAAGCTTTCTTT.

The chain links TRBV7-6 to TRBJ2-7; 8 bases align to TRBD2. V trimming: 0 bases; J trimming: 3 bases; junction bases outside the gene matches: 7. CDR1 and CDR2 (germline): SGHVS, FNYEAQ. The CDR3 loop spans 16 amino acids. The CDR3 nucleotides read TGTGCCAGCAGCTTAGCTCCGGGACTAGGCCTCTACGAGCAGTACTTC. Translated, it gives CASSLAPGLGLYEQYF.

V gene TRBV6-2 or TRBV6-3 combines with J gene TRBJ2-7, with 7 bases lining up with TRBD1. J gave up 1 base and V 2 bases, and 11 bases lay outside the gene matches. There are 17 residues in the CDR3. Looked up from germline, CDR1 is MNHEY and CDR2 is SVGEGT. The CDR3 DNA is TGTGCCAGCAGTTACCGTATCGACAGGGATGGATCCTACGAGCAGTACTTC. Amino acid sequence: CASSYRIDRDGSYEQYF.

The V and J genes are TRBV3-1 (or the pseudogene TRBV3-2) and TRBJ1-2; D is perhaps TRBD1 (6 bases). The CDR3 is 14 amino acids. Germline CDR1 and CDR2: LGHDT and YNNKEL (reference sequence). V was cut by 5 bases and J by 8 bases, with 18 bases left in between. DNA for the CDR3: TGTGCCAGCAGCACCAAACAGGGTCTAGAAGGCTACACCTTC. Its protein is CASSTKQGLEGYTF.

The rearrangement links TRBV24-1 to TRBJ2-3; D may be TRBD2 (7 bases). In germline, CDR1 is KGHDR, CDR2 SFDVKD. Trimming took 6 bases from V and 2 from J, leaving 11 bases between them. This CDR3 comprises 14 residues. Written as DNA, the CDR3 is TGTGCCACCAGTAGGGGGGGCCCCACAGATACGCAGTATTTT. Encoded protein: CATSRGGPTDTQYF.

The chain employs TRBV19 and TRBJ2-5, with D possibly matching TRBD2 (5 bases). This CDR3 contains 15 residues. CDR1 LNHDA and CDR2 SQIVND come from the germline V gene (reference sequence). V was trimmed by 7 bases and J by 1 base, leaving 16 bases between them. The CDR3 DNA reads as TGTGCCAGTACCCCCGGTGGGCGGGTCCAAGAGACCCAGTACTTC. The encoded protein is CASTPGGRVQETQYF.

This sequence joins TRBV30 and TRBJ1-3; D is ambiguous. Trimming stripped 4 bases from V and 0 bases from J, with 10 bases between. Germline V gene data show CDR1 as GTSNPN and CDR2 as SVGIG (reference sequence). This CDR3 is 14 amino acids long. CDR3 sequence: CAWMGGSSGNTIYF. The CDR3 bases are TGTGCCTGGATGGGAGGCTCCTCTGGAAACACCATATATTTT.

The chain carries TRBV9 and TRBJ1-1; D gene uncertain. This CDR3 spans 15 amino acids. Germline V lookup: CDR1 SGDLS, CDR2 YYNGEE. Trimming cost V 0 bases and J 0 bases, with 9 bases left between them. In nucleotides, the CDR3 is TGTGCCAGCAGCGTAGGAAATACTATGAACACTGAAGCTTTCTTT. It translates to CASSVGNTMNTEAFF.

The chain carries TRBV3-1 (or the pseudogene TRBV3-2) and TRBJ2-7; D remains ambiguous. Germline V gene data show CDR1 as LGHDT and CDR2 as YNNKEL (reference sequence). Trimming pared 0 bases from V and 0 bases from J, leaving 12 bases between. The CDR3 has 16 residues. This chain's CDR3 is CASSQDGLHNSYEQYF. The CDR3, as DNA: TGTGCCAGCAGCCAAGATGGCTTACACAACTCCTACGAGCAGTACTTC.

This clone was recorded a few times. The rearrangement joins TRBV19 to TRBJ2-7; weak D call: TRBD1 (5 bases). This CDR3 is built from 13 residues. CDR1 LNHDA and CDR2 SQIVND come from the germline V gene (reference sequence). Trimming took off 5 bases at V and 1 base at J, with 9 bases between the two ends. This chain's CDR3 is CASSRRQSYEQYF. DNA for the CDR3: TGTGCCAGTAGTCGCAGACAGTCCTACGAGCAGTACTTC. Supplemented by reference TRBV19 and TRBJ2-7, the full variable domain reads DGGITQSPKYLFRKEGQNVTLSCEQNLNHDAMYWYRQDPGQGLRLIYYSQIVNDFQKGDIAEGYSVSREKKESFPLTVTSAQKNPTAFYLCASSRRQSYEQYFGPGTRLTVT.

The V and J genes are TRBV18 and TRBJ2-1, with 13 bases matching TRBD2. The length of the CDR3 is 19 residues. J gave up 7 bases and V 0 bases, and 12 bases lay outside the gene matches. Germline values: CDR1 KGHSH, CDR2 LQKENI. CDR3 residues: CASSPPRGRGTSGKNEQFF. The DNA of the CDR3 is TGTGCCAGCTCACCACCGAGGGGAAGAGGGACTAGCGGGAAAAATGAGCAGTTCTTC.

V is TRBV28 and J is TRBJ1-1, with TRBD1 matching 9 bases. Germline V gene lookup returns CDR1 MDHEN and CDR2 SYDVKM. The CDR3 covers 13 residues. V lost 10 bases and J lost 1; bases outside the gene matches: 4. The CDR3 region is CAKPGQGNTEAFF. The CDR3 coding sequence is TGTGCCAAACCGGGACAGGGGAACACTGAAGCTTTCTTT.

V is TRBV2 and J is TRBJ2-1; D possibly matches TRBD1 or TRBD2 (5 bases each). V lost 7 bases and J 6 bases, leaving 13 bases between the germline ends. In germline, CDR1 is SNHLY, CDR2 FYNNEI. This CDR3 region has 13 residues. CDR3 in amino acids: CASKRGRGNEQFF. The CDR3 DNA reads as TGTGCCAGCAAAAGGGGCCGGGGCAATGAGCAGTTCTTC.

This chain uses TRBV30 with TRBJ2-1; 13 bases align to TRBD2. The CDR3 consists of 16 residues. From germline, CDR1 is GTSNPN and CDR2 SVGIG (reference sequence). The junction had 5 bases not matched to a gene; V was cut back by 5 bases and J by 1 base. The CDR3 loop is CAWVGLAGRSYNEQFF. CDR3 bases: TGTGCCTGGGTGGGACTAGCGGGAAGGTCCTACAATGAGCAGTTCTTC.

Here the CDR3 DNA reads TGTGCCAGCACTGGAGCAGGGGGAAACTATGGCTACACCTTC. Residues: CASTGAGGNYGYTF. This chain connects TRBV21-1 to TRBJ1-2; no check of the table's D call, TRBD1, against the DNA was made. TRBV21-1 is a pseudogene locus. The CDR3 has 14 amino acids.

J is TRBJ1-2 and V is TRBV9; 7 bases line up with TRBD1. J was trimmed by 0 bases and V by 0 bases; bases with no gene match: 2. Germline CDR1 SGDLS, CDR2 YYNGEE. The CDR3 contains 15 residues. The CDR3 loop is CASSVGTGANYGYTF. The CDR3 nucleotides read TGTGCCAGCAGCGTAGGGACAGGAGCTAACTATGGCTACACCTTC.

The chain combines TRBV28 with TRBJ1-4; D remains unclear. Trimming removed 3 bases at V and 8 bases at J, with 7 bases between. The CDR3 contains 12 residues. Germline CDR1 reads MDHEN; CDR2 reads SYDVKM. The CDR3 nucleotides read TGTGCCAGCAGTTTTATTGCAGAAAAACTGTTTTTT. Protein sequence: CASSFIAEKLFF.

The chain combines TRBV28 with TRBJ1-1; D is perhaps TRBD1 (6 bases). CDR3 length: 15 amino acids. From germline, CDR1 is MDHEN and CDR2 SYDVKM. V was trimmed by 3 bases and J by 3 bases, leaving 14 bases between them. The CDR3 DNA is TGTGCCAGCAGTTTTCAGACAGGTAGTGACACTGAAGCTTTCTTT. Residues: CASSFQTGSDTEAFF.

The chain carries TRBV5-5 and TRBJ2-7; D is uncertain. Germline CDR1 SGHKS, CDR2 YYEKEE (reference sequence). The CDR3 spans 13 residues. Trimming pared 1 base from V and 3 bases from J, leaving 8 bases between. The CDR3 DNA follows: TGTGCCAGCAGCTTGTGGTCAGGCTACGAGCAGTACTTC. Translating it yields CASSLWSGYEQYF.

The rearrangement joins TRBV7-2 to TRBJ1-4; TRBD1 might be the D (6 bases). The V and J ends lost 5 bases and 7 bases respectively, with 17 bases between them. This CDR3 contains 15 residues. Germline-derived CDR1 and CDR2 are SGHTA and FQGNSA. The CDR3: CASSPAGVRVEKLFF. DNA for the CDR3: TGTGCCAGCAGCCCGGCAGGGGTGAGGGTTGAAAAACTGTTTTTT.

This sequence joins TRBV5-6 and TRBJ1-1; D gene ambiguous. The germline CDR1 and CDR2 sequences are SGHDT and YYEEEE. This CDR3 has 16 amino acids. Trimming left V 4 bases short and J 0 bases short, with 16 bases between. This CDR3 is CASSQFGRIMNTEAFF. The CDR3 coding sequence is TGTGCCAGCAGCCAATTTGGAAGGATCATGAACACTGAAGCTTTCTTT.